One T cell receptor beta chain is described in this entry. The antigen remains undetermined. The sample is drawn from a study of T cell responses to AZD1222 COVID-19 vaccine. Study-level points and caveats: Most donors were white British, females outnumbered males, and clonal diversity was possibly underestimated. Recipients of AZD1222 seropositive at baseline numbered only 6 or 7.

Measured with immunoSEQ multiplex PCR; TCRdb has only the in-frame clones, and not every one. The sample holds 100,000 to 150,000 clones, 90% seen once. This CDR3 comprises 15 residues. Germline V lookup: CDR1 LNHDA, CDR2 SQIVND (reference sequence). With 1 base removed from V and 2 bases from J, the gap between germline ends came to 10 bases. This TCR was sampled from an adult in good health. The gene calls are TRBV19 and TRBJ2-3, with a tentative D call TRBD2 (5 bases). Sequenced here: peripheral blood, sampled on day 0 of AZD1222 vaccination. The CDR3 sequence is CASSIAGWDTDTQYF. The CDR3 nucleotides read TGTGCCAGTAGTATAGCGGGATGGGACACAGATACGCAGTATTTT.